Following are 8 T cell receptor beta chains from one sample sequenced in a study of control samples from healthy donors and cancer patients. The data were produced by immunoSEQ multiplex PCR, yet TCRdb's version contains in-frame clones alone and is incomplete. The profile covers 160,000 or so clones, with more than 85% appearing a single time and under 2.5% taken by the ten largest. The sequencing input was blood. The source is a man aged 50 or older in good health.

The genes are TRBV15 and TRBJ1-3, with D possibly TRBD1 on 5 matching bases. The CDR3 runs 16 residues. V lost 5 bases and J 0 bases, leaving 14 bases between the germline ends. The germline CDR1 and CDR2 sequences are LNHNV and YYDKDF (reference sequence). In DNA, the CDR3 is TGTGCCACCAGCTTACTAGGGGTTTTCTCTGGAAACACCATATATTTT. As protein: CATSLLGVFSGNTIYF.

The chain uses TRBV7-9 and TRBJ2-7; 9 nucleotides line up with TRBD1. The CDR3 runs 14 residues. The J segment lost 4 bases and the V segment lost 4 bases, leaving 5 bases of the junction unmatched. The germline gives CDR1 SEHNR, CDR2 FQNEAQ (reference sequence). In DNA, the CDR3 is TGTGCCAGCAGCTCCGGGACAGGGATGTACGAGCAGTACTTC. Protein sequence: CASSSGTGMYEQYF.

The chain is built from TRBV3-1 (or the pseudogene TRBV3-2) and TRBJ2-1; 9 bases agree with TRBD1. V shed 1 base and J 9 bases; nucleotides not matched to a gene: 4. This CDR3 has 14 residues. Germline V gene sequence: CDR1 LGHDT, CDR2 YNNKEL (reference sequence). The chain's CDR3 is CASSQGTGVGEQFF. CDR3 bases: TGTGCCAGCAGCCAAGGGACAGGGGTAGGTGAGCAGTTCTTC.

This sequence joins TRBV10-1 and TRBJ1-6; the D is unclear. Germline values: CDR1 WNHNN, CDR2 SYGVQD (reference sequence). V gave up 2 bases and J gave up 8 bases, with 10 bases separating them. The CDR3 has 14 residues. For the CDR3, the DNA is TGCGCCAGCAGTGAGCGAAGGGCTGATTCACCCCTCCACTTT. Translating gives CASSERRADSPLHF.

This chain uses TRBV7-2 with TRBJ2-1, with D possibly matching TRBD2 (5 bases). There are 15 residues in the CDR3. V lost 6 bases and J 4 bases, leaving 16 bases between the germline ends. The germline V gene has CDR1 SGHTA and CDR2 FQGNSA. The CDR3 DNA reads as TGTGCCAGCAGGCATAGCGCTGCTTCATACAATGAGCAGTTCTTC. This sequence encodes CASRHSAASYNEQFF.

This chain links TRBV11-2 with TRBJ2-1, with 7 positions matching TRBD2. CDR1 and CDR2 (germline): SGHAT, FQNNGV. This CDR3 has 16 amino acids. The J segment lost 2 bases and the V segment lost 3 bases, leaving 7 bases of the junction unmatched. CDR3 residues: CASSFFTGTTYNEQFF. In nucleotides, the CDR3 is TGTGCCAGCAGCTTTTTTACCGGGACTACCTACAATGAGCAGTTCTTC.

The rearrangement links TRBV18 to TRBJ2-5, with D perhaps matching TRBD2 (7 bases). The CDR3 sequence is 16 residues long. V lost 3 bases and J lost 4, with 18 bases in between. Germline CDR1 is KGHSH and CDR2 is LQKENI. CDR3 sequence (DNA): TGTGCCAGCTCACCTAGGGGGGGTCTAACAGGAGAGACCCAGTACTTC. It codes for CASSPRGGLTGETQYF.

V and J are TRBV18 and TRBJ2-1, with D uncertain. Deletions cut 2 bases from V and 6 bases from J, with 14 bases between. Germline CDR1 reads KGHSH; CDR2 reads LQKENI. This CDR3 comprises 15 residues. CDR3: CASSPAISRANEQFF. Here the CDR3 DNA reads TGTGCCAGCTCACCAGCGATAAGTAGGGCCAATGAGCAGTTCTTC.